These T cell receptor beta chains were read from a single sample in a study of T cells in localized non-small cell lung cancer. The assay was immunoSEQ multiplex PCR, and TCRdb's table has in-frame clones only and misses some. This sample yields about 130,000 clones, of which more than 80% are seen a single time; around 1.5% belongs to the top ten. The sample was peripheral blood, taken before any cancer treatment. Every receptor here comes from an older female donor with stage I lung adenocarcinoma. Each CDR3 is given with its conserved first and last residue. A D gene is named only where the DNA matches it firmly. A clone size is listed for some rows: how often the clone was seen (once, few, many), or a class if it is expanded.

d_call	v_call	clone_size	j_call	cdr3_nt	cdr3_aa
NA	TRBV29-1	NA	TRBJ2-3	TGCAGCGTTGAAGAAATCCCCGGGGATACGCAGTATTTT	CSVEEIPGDTQYF
NA	TRBV28	NA	TRBJ1-1	TGTGCCAGCACCACTGGGGCGGTGAACACTGAAGCTTTCTTT	CASTTGAVNTEAFF
NA	TRBV9	few	TRBJ2-6	TGTGCCAGCGGAAACTCTGGGGCCAACGTCCTGACTTTC	CASGNSGANVLTF
NA	TRBV5-4	few	TRBJ2-3	TGTGCCAGCCGACGGCAGATGGACGCATCAGGGGAGACGCAGTATTTT	CASRRQMDASGETQYF
NA	TRBV6-6	NA	TRBJ1-2	TGTGCCAGCAGCGTCGGGGACTATGGCTACACCTTC	CASSVGDYGYTF
NA	TRBV7-3	NA	TRBJ2-1	TGTGCCAGCAGCTTACTCGCTGACGGTAGCTCCTACAATGAGCAGTTCTTC	CASSLLADGSSYNEQFF
TRBD1	TRBV18	NA	TRBJ1-2	TGTGCCAGCTCACCAAATCAGGGGGAAGGCTACACCTTC	CASSPNQGEGYTF
NA	TRBV5-1	NA	TRBJ2-7	TGCGCCAGCAGCTTGGTGATTGGGGGCGCGAGCGAGCAGTACTTC	CASSLVIGGASEQYF
NA	TRBV15	NA	TRBJ1-2	TGTGCCACCAGCAGAGATCAAAACTATGGCTACACCTTC	CATSRDQNYGYTF
NA	TRBV10-3	NA	TRBJ2-1	TGTGCCATCACCAGCAAGGATTTATCATACAATGAGCAGTTCTTC	CAITSKDLSYNEQFF